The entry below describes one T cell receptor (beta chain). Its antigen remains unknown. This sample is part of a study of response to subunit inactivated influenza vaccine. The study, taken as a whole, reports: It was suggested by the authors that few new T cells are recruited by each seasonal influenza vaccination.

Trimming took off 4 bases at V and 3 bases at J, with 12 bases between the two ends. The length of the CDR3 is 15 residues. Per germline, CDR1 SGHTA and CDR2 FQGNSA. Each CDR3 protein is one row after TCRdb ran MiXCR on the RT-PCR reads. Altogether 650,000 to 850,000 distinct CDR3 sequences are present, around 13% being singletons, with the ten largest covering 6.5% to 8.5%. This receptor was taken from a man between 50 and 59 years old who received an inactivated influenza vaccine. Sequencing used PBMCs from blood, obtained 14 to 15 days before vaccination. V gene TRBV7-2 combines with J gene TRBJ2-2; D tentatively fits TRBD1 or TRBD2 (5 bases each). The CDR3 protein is CASSSRRGDTGELFF. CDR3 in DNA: TGTGCCAGCAGCTCCAGGCGAGGGGACACCGGGGAGCTGTTTTTT. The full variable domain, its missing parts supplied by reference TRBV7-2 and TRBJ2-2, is GAGVSQSPSNKVTEKGKDVELRCDPISGHTALYWYRQSLGQGLEFLIYFQGNSAPDKSGLPSDRFSAERTGGSVSTLTIQRTQQEDSAVYLCASSSRRGDTGELFFGEGSRLTVL.